This passage covers 29 T cell receptor beta chains from one sample sequenced in a study of molecular identifiers for immune sequencing clone quantification. TCRdb reanalysed the PCR reads using MiXCR and keeps one entry per CDR3 protein. The data hold fewer than 350,000 distinct CDR3 sequences, with 20% to 25% observed a single time. Sequencing used naive CD8+ T cells from blood, with Jurkat cell RNA spiked in. The sample's subset: FACS-sorted CD8+CD4-CCR7+CD45RA+ naive T cells. Source of these receptors: a human donor in good health. Some libraries in this study had Jurkat cell RNA spiked in.

This clonotype was counted between two and nine times. This chain joins TRBV4-3 and TRBJ2-7; D may be TRBD2 (5 bases). This CDR3 contains 17 residues. Trimming left V 1 base short and J 2 bases short, with 18 bases between. Germline assignment: CDR1 LGHNA and CDR2 YSLEER. CDR3 sequence: CASSQGIVRGKTYEQYF. The CDR3 DNA reads as TGCGCCAGCAGCCAAGGGATAGTCCGGGGTAAAACCTACGAGCAGTACTTC.

This clonotype has a single count. A much larger clone differs by one base, so this may be a read error. The rearrangement joins TRBV6-5 to TRBJ1-5; 7 nucleotides agree with TRBD1. Unmatched junction bases numbered 10, after V lost 10 bases and J lost 7 bases. Germline CDR1 MNHEY, CDR2 SVGAGI. The CDR3 is 13 amino acids. The CDR3 protein is CANRGQFGQPQHF. CDR3 bases: TGTGCCAACAGGGGACAGTTTGGGCAGCCCCAGCATTTT.

On this clonotype: A much larger clonotype is one base distant, so this may be a read error. The chain has TRBV9 and TRBJ2-2; D might be TRBD1 (6 bases). The length of the CDR3 is 14 residues. The germline CDR1 and CDR2 sequences are SGDLS and YYNGEE. In DNA form, the CDR3 reads TGTGCCTGCAGCGTAGAGGGGGAAATCGGGGAGCTGTTTTTT. Its protein is CACSVEGEIGELFF.

This clonotype was observed many times. The chain combines TRBV7-2 with TRBJ2-1; 9 nucleotides agree with TRBD2. The V gene's germline CDR1 is SGHTA and CDR2 FQGNSA. Trimming removed 5 bases from V and 8 bases from J; junction bases left unmatched: 19. The CDR3 consists of 18 residues. The CDR3 DNA is TGTGCCAGCAGCAATGTCGTAACCTGGGGACTAGCTCTTTATGAGCAGTTCTTC. It translates to CASSNVVTWGLALYEQFF.

This clonotype was detected only a few times. The chain employs TRBV28 and TRBJ2-7; D is ambiguous. Trimming took 8 bases from V and 1 from J, leaving 12 bases between them. Per germline, CDR1 MDHEN and CDR2 SYDVKM. This CDR3 region has 13 residues. The CDR3 sequence is CASESTRSYEQYF. The CDR3 DNA reads as TGTGCCAGCGAATCCACCAGGTCCTACGAGCAGTACTTC. Complete variable domain (other parts from reference TRBV28 and TRBJ2-7): DVKVTQSSRYLVKRTGEKVFLECVQDMDHENMFWYRQDPGLGLRLIYFSYDVKMKEKGDIPEGYSVSREKKERFSLILESASTNQTSMYLCASESTRSYEQYFGPGTRLTVT.

This clonotype was found many times. The chain is built from TRBV12-3 or TRBV12-4 and TRBJ1-5, with D maybe TRBD1 (5 bases). Trimming shortened V by 3 bases and J by 3 bases, and 15 bases separated the two germline ends. The CDR3 covers 16 residues. CDR3 in amino acids: CASSFGIGASNQPQHF. CDR3 coding DNA: TGTGCCAGCAGTTTTGGTATCGGGGCTTCCAATCAGCCCCAGCATTTT.

The sample holds many counts of this clonotype. The DNA of the CDR3 is TGTGCCGAAGACGAGGATAAGGCTGAAGCTTTCTTT. This encodes CAEDEDKAEAFF. This chain connects TRBV7-9 to TRBJ1-1; D is undetermined. This CDR3 has 12 amino acids. Trimming pared 11 bases from V and 6 bases from J, leaving 16 bases between. Germline V gene lookup returns CDR1 SEHNR and CDR2 FQNEAQ (reference sequence).

This clonotype was detected only a few times. This sequence joins TRBV20-1 and TRBJ2-2; 9 bases fit TRBD2. CDR1 and CDR2 (germline): DFQATT, SNEGSKA (reference sequence). V lost 0 bases to trimming and J lost 2 bases; unmatched junction nucleotides: 4. This CDR3 has 16 residues. CDR3 region: CSARDLTSGNTGELFF. CDR3 coding DNA: TGCAGTGCTAGAGATTTGACTAGCGGTAACACCGGGGAGCTGTTTTTT.

This clonotype was seen many times. The chain joins TRBV5-4 to TRBJ2-5, with 11 bases matching TRBD2. The CDR3 is 16 amino acids. The trim removed 4 bases at V and 1 base at J, leaving 6 bases unmatched. Germline V gene data show CDR1 as SGHNT and CDR2 as YYREEE (reference sequence). CDR3 in amino acids: CASSETGLAGQETQYF. In DNA, the CDR3 is TGTGCCAGCAGCGAGACCGGACTAGCGGGCCAAGAGACCCAGTACTTC.

In this sample, this clonotype turned up a few times. This sequence joins TRBV4-1 and TRBJ2-7; 8 bases map to TRBD1. Germline V gene sequence: CDR1 MGHRA, CDR2 YSYEKL. Trimming cost V 0 bases and J 0 bases; bases outside gene matches: 4. CDR3 length equals 16 residues. CDR3 bases: TGCGCCAGCAGCCAAGAGGGACAGGCCCCCTCCTACGAGCAGTACTTC. Residues: CASSQEGQAPSYEQYF.

This clonotype has ten or more counts. This chain joins TRBV4-3 and TRBJ2-3; TRBD2 agrees at 8 bases. The CDR3 extends over 15 amino acids. The germline V gene encodes CDR1 LGHNA and CDR2 YSLEER. The V segment lost 3 bases and the J segment 9 bases; nucleotides outside the gene matches: 11. The chain's CDR3 is CASSQGGGRRLTQYF. CDR3 DNA sequence: TGCGCCAGCAGCCAGGGCGGGGGGCGGCGATTAACGCAGTATTTT.

This clonotype was detected once. The junction departs from germline at one end; a sequencing error may be responsible. The chain is built from TRBV6-6 and TRBJ2-3; D gene uncertain. The germline gives CDR1 MNHNY, CDR2 SVGAGI (reference sequence). CDR3 size: 15 residues. CDR3 protein: CASGYIRRGTDTQYF. CDR3 in DNA: TGTGCCAGCGGTTACATAAGACGGGGCACAGATACGCAGTATTTT.

The table lists this clonotype with many counts. The V call is TRBV12-3 or TRBV12-4, the J call TRBJ1-1; D uncertain. Trimming took off 2 bases at V and 1 base at J, with 11 bases between the two ends. CDR3 length: 15 residues. The CDR3 spells CASSLLFSGNTEAFF. CDR3 nucleotide sequence: TGTGCCAGCAGTTTACTTTTTAGCGGGAACACTGAAGCTTTCTTT.

This clonotype was counted at least ten times. The chain couples TRBV13 to TRBJ1-5; D is undetermined. This CDR3 spans 15 amino acids. Trimming cost V 2 bases and J 0 bases, with 8 bases left between them. CDR1 PRHDT and CDR2 FYEKMQ come from the germline V gene (reference sequence). CDR3: CASSLSETSNQPQHF. CDR3 bases: TGTGCCAGCAGCTTATCAGAGACTAGCAATCAGCCCCAGCATTTT.

This clonotype was counted at least ten times. The CDR3 reads CASSEIQYNYGYTF. For the CDR3, the DNA is TGTGCCAGCAGTGAAATACAGTACAATTATGGCTACACCTTC. V is TRBV12-3 or TRBV12-4 and J is TRBJ1-2; D is undetermined. The length of the CDR3 is 14 residues. The ends were cut back, 5 bases at V and 5 bases at J, with 15 bases in the middle.

The rearrangement joins TRBV2 to TRBJ2-7, with 9 bases identical to TRBD2. The CDR3 has 16 amino acids. V lost 6 bases and J lost 5; bases outside the gene matches: 14. In germline, CDR1 is SNHLY, CDR2 FYNNEI. CDR3 bases: TGTGCCAGCAGGGCCGTAATTAGCGGGAGTGCCCACGAGCAGTACTTC. Its translation is CASRAVISGSAHEQYF. Together with reference TRBV2 and TRBJ2-7, the CDR3 gives the full variable domain: EPEVTQTPSHQVTQMGQEVILRCVPISNHLYFYWYRQILGQKVEFLVSFYNNEISEKSEIFDDQFSVERPDGSNFTLKIRSTKLEDSAMYFCASRAVISGSAHEQYFGPGTRLTVT.

The chain is built from TRBV6-6 and TRBJ2-3; D unclear. In germline, CDR1 is MNHNY, CDR2 SVGAGI (reference sequence). The CDR3 spans 17 residues. V gave up 7 bases and J gave up 0 bases, with 20 bases separating them. The CDR3 sequence is CASTQLVTEPSTDTQYF. The CDR3 coding sequence is TGTGCCAGCACCCAGTTAGTTACAGAACCTAGCACAGATACGCAGTATTTT.

There are many counts of this clonotype. For the CDR3, the DNA is TGTGCCAGCAGCCCCAGGGCACCAAACCAAGAGACCCAGTACTTC. Its translation is CASSPRAPNQETQYF. The genes are TRBV27 and TRBJ2-5; D possibly corresponds to TRBD1 (5 bases). Looked up from germline, CDR1 is MNHEY and CDR2 is SMNVEV (reference sequence). The CDR3 consists of 15 residues. The germline V and J ends were trimmed by 6 bases and 0 bases, with 14 bases remaining between them.

Points on this clonotype: A much larger clone is a single base away; this may be a read error. The chain employs TRBV20-1 and TRBJ2-7, with D maybe TRBD2 (6 bases). Germline CDR1 reads DFQATT; CDR2 reads SNEGSKA (reference sequence). The CDR3 consists of 16 residues. With 0 bases removed from V and 4 bases from J, the gap between germline ends came to 19 bases. DNA for the CDR3: TGCAGTGCTAGAGATTTAGGCGGGGATAGTTCGTACGAGCAGTACTTC. It encodes CSARDLGGDSSYEQYF.

The chain carries TRBV27 and TRBJ1-2; 7 bases are shared with TRBD1. J lost 4 bases, V lost 5 bases, and 16 bases had no gene match. The CDR3 spans 17 residues. CDR1 and CDR2 (germline): MNHEY, SMNVEV (reference sequence). The CDR3 protein is CASSPSPGQDYVYGYTF. CDR3 sequence (DNA): TGTGCCAGCAGTCCAAGCCCAGGACAGGACTATGTCTATGGCTACACCTTC.

This clonotype was counted at least ten times. This chain joins TRBV6-7 and TRBJ1-5; D gene unclear. TRBV6-7 carries the ORF label, with uncertain function. The V end lost 1 base, the J end lost 3 bases, and 1 base lay between the germline ends. The CDR3 runs 12 residues. The CDR3 loop is CASSYYNQPQHF. The CDR3 DNA reads as TGTGCCAGCAGTTACTACAATCAGCCCCAGCATTTT.

In this sample, this clonotype turned up many times. The J gene is TRBJ2-5, the V gene TRBV25-1; 11 bases match TRBD1. V dropped 2 bases and J dropped 5; count of bases not matched to a gene: 4. The germline V gene has CDR1 MGHDK and CDR2 SYGVNS. The CDR3 extends over 15 amino acids. CDR3 protein: CASSEGTGGWETQYF. The CDR3 DNA sequence: TGTGCCAGCAGTGAAGGGACAGGGGGGTGGGAGACCCAGTACTTC.

This clonotype was found many times. The chain couples TRBV4-3 to TRBJ2-7; D may be TRBD1 (5 bases). Germline V gene sequence: CDR1 LGHNA, CDR2 YSLEER. This CDR3 has 16 residues. V lost 3 bases and J lost 6, with 21 bases in between. The CDR3 DNA follows: TGCGCCAGCAGCCAGGTTTCAGACAGTATTGGGGTCGAGCAGTACTTC. It codes for CASSQVSDSIGVEQYF.

Remarks on this clonotype: Since a much larger clone is just one base distant, this may be a read error. The rearrangement joins TRBV7-9 to TRBJ2-7, with a tentative D call TRBD1 (6 bases). CDR3 size: 14 residues. Germline CDR1 is SEHNR and CDR2 is FQNEAQ (reference sequence). CDR3 nucleotides: TGTGCCAGCATCCCGGGTCAGGGGAGCTACGGGCAGTACTTC. Its protein is CASIPGQGSYGQYF.

There are many counts of this clonotype. The rearrangement uses TRBV2 and TRBJ1-1, with a tentative D call TRBD1 (6 bases). The germline V gene encodes CDR1 SNHLY and CDR2 FYNNEI. The CDR3 loop spans 14 amino acids. Deletions cut 7 bases from V and 1 base from J, with 13 bases between. The CDR3 region has the DNA TGTGCCAGCACCCTATGGGGACAGAACACTGAAGCTTTCTTT. Translated, it gives CASTLWGQNTEAFF.

This clonotype was seen many times. The gene calls are TRBV2 and TRBJ2-3, with D possibly being TRBD2 (6 bases). V was shortened by 1 base and J by 2 bases, with 13 bases between the two germline ends. CDR3 length: 16 amino acids. Per germline, CDR1 SNHLY and CDR2 FYNNEI. CDR3 in DNA: TGTGCCAGCAGTGAAGAACTAGCCGGCCTCACAGATACGCAGTATTTT. This translates into CASSEELAGLTDTQYF.

Note on this clonotype: One base away lies a much larger clone, so this may be a sequencing read error. The rearrangement links TRBV6-2 or TRBV6-3 to TRBJ1-5, with 11 bases matching TRBD1. The CDR3 is 15 amino acids. Germline CDR1 is MNHEY and CDR2 is SVGEGT. DNA of the CDR3: TGTGCCAGCGGTTACTCGGGACAGGGGGATCAGCCCCAGCATTTT. This encodes CASGYSGQGDQPQHF.

This clonotype was seen repeatedly, ten times or more. The CDR3 nucleotides read TGTGCCAGCAGCTTTCGGCAGGGGCTCCGCGAGCAGTACTTC. Protein product: CASSFRQGLREQYF. The V call is TRBV13, the J call TRBJ2-7; possible D gene TRBD1, 6 bases. Trimming cost V 3 bases and J 6 bases, with 15 bases left between them. This CDR3 spans 14 amino acids. The germline gives CDR1 PRHDT, CDR2 FYEKMQ (reference sequence).

On this clonotype: A much larger clone is a single base away; this may be a read error. The V call is TRBV6-1, the J call TRBJ1-1, with D unclear. The length of the CDR3 is 16 residues. Germline loops: CDR1 MNHNS, CDR2 SASEGT. The CDR3 coding sequence is TGTGCCGGCAGTGAAGCGCTGTCCAGGCTGAACACTGAAGCTTTCTTT. Translated: CAGSEALSRLNTEAFF.